This T cell receptor beta chain was identified during a study of shared clonotypes between healthy human individuals. Regarding the study as a whole: Researchers sampled only blood; tissue repertoires likely differ.

Details on this clone: Its specificity is unknown.

V dropped 0 bases and J dropped 2 bases, with 6 bases sitting between them. The CDR3 extends over 14 amino acids. Per the germline V gene, CDR1 is SGHAT and CDR2 is FQNNGV. CD8 cells classed as naive were CD45RO-negative and positively selected for CCR7, excluding terminally differentiated effector memory CD45RA+ cells. Adult Caucasians living in Nashville, Tennessee made up all of the donors. At the deep level, the assay was run. Original processing notes: Without quality scores, immunoSEQ junctional reads could not be filtered like full-length reads. Libraries were prepared by immunoSEQ multiplex PCR; TCRdb keeps only in-frame clonotypes and omits some of them. From that table come the V and J calls and clone size; the DNA was used to work out D and trimming. The table lists about 580,000 clones, roughly 98% of them singletons.

Sample: naive CD8+ T cells sorted from blood. This receptor was identified in a man aged 30 to 39 in good health. The chain has TRBV11-2 and TRBJ2-3; D remains unclear. The CDR3 sequence: CASSLETPTDTQYF. CDR3 nucleotide sequence: TGTGCCAGCAGCTTAGAGACACCCACAGATACGCAGTATTTT.